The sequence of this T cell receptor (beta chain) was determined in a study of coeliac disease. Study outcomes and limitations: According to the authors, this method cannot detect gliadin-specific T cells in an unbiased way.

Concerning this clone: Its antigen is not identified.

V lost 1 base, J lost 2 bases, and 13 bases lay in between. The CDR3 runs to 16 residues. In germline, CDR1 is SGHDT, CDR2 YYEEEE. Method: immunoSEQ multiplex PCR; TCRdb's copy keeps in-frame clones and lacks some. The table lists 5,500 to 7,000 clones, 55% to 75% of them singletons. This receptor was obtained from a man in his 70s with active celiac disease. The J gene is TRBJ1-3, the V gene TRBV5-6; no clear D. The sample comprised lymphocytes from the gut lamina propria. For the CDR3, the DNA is TGTGCCAGCAGCTTGTACGGGGTAAGGGCTGGAAACACCATATATTTT. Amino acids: CASSLYGVRAGNTIYF.